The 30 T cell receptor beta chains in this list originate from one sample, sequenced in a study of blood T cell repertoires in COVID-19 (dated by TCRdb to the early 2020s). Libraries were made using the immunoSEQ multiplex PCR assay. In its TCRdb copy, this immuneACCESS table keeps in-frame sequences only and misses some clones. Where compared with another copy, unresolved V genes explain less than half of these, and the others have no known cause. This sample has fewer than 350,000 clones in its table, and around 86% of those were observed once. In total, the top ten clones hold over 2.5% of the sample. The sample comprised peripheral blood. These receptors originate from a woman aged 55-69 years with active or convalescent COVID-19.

The CDR3 region is CASSLPGGQPQHF. The CDR3 nucleotides are TGTGCCAGCAGTCTACCAGGGGGTCAGCCCCAGCATTTT. The rearrangement joins TRBV6-4 to TRBJ1-5; TRBD1 matches 7 bases. The CDR3 has 13 residues. Trimming cost V 5 bases and J 6 bases; bases outside gene matches: 4. Germline lookup yields CDR1 MRHNA and CDR2 SNTAGT.

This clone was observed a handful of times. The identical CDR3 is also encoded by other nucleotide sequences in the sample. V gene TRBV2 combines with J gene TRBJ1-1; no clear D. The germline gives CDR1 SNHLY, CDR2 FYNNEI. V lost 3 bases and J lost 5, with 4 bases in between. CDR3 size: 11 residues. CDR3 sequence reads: CASSELTEAFF. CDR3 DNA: TGTGCCAGCAGTGAGTTAACTGAAGCTTTCTTT.

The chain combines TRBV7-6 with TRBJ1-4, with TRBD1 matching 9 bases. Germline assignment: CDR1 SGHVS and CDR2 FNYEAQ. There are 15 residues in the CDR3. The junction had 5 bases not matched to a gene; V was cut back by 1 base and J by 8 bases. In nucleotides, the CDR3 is TGTGCCAGCAGCTTAGGGCCGGGACAGGGAGAAAAACTGTTTTTT. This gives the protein CASSLGPGQGEKLFF. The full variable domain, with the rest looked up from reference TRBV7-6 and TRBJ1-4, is GAGVSQSPRYKVTKRGQDVALRCDPISGHVSLYWYRQALGQGPEFLTYFNYEAQQDKSGLPNDRFSAERPEGSISTLTIQRTEQRDSAMYRCASSLGPGQGEKLFFGSGTQLSVL.

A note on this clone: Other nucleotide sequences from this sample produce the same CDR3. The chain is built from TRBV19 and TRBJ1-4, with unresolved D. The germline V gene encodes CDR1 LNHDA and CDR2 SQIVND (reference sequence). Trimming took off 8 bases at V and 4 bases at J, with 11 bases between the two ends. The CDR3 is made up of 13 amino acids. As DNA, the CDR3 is TGTGCCAGTCCTTCCGAGGGTAATGAAAAACTGTTTTTT. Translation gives CASPSEGNEKLFF. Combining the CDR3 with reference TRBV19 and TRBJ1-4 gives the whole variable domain DGGITQSPKYLFRKEGQNVTLSCEQNLNHDAMYWYRQDPGQGLRLIYYSQIVNDFQKGDIAEGYSVSREKKESFPLTVTSAQKNPTAFYLCASPSEGNEKLFFGSGTQLSVL.

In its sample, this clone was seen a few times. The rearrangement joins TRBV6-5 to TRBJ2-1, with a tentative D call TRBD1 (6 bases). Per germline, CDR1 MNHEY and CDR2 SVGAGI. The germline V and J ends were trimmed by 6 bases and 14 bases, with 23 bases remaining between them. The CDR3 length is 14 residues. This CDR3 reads CASSLRGGQGVEFF. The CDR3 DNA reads TGTGCCAGCAGCCTGAGAGGGGGTCAAGGTGTGGAGTTCTTC.

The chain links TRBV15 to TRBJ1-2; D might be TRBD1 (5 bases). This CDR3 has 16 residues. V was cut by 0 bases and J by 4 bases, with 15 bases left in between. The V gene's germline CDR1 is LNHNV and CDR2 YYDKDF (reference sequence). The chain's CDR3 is CATSRDQWQGSYGYTF. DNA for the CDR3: TGTGCCACCAGCAGAGATCAGTGGCAGGGAAGCTATGGCTACACCTTC.

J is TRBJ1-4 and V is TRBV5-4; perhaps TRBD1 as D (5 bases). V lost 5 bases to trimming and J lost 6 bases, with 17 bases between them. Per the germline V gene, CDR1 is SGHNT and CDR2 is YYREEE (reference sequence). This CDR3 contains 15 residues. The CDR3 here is CASSSQTGGDEKLFF. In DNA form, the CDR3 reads TGTGCCAGCAGTTCCCAGACGGGGGGGGATGAAAAACTGTTTTTT.

The CDR3 here is CASSFSLLNEQFF. CDR3 sequence (DNA): TGTGCCAGCAGTTTCAGTCTTCTGAATGAGCAGTTCTTC. The rearrangement uses TRBV12-3 or TRBV12-4 and TRBJ2-1; no clear D gene. V dropped 3 bases and J dropped 7 bases, with 10 bases sitting between them. The CDR3 loop spans 13 amino acids.

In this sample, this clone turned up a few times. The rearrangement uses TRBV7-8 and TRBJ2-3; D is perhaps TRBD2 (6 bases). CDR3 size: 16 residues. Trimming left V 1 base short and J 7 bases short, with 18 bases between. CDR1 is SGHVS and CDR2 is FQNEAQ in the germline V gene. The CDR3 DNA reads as TGTGCCAGCAGCTTAGGGCACCCTGGGACTTCCCATACGCAGTATTTT. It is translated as CASSLGHPGTSHTQYF.

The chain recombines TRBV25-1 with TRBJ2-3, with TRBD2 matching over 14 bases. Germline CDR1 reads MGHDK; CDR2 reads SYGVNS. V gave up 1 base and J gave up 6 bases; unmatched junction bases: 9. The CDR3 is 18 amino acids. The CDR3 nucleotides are TGTGCCAGCAGTGAATTGGTGGGACTAGCGGGGGCATATGATACGCAGTATTTT. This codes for CASSELVGLAGAYDTQYF.

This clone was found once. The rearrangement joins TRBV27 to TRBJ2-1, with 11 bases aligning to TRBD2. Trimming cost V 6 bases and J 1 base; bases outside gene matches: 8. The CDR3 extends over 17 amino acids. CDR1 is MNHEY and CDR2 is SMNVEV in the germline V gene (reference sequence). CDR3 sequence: CASSSALAGASYNEQFF. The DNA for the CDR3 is TGTGCCAGCAGCTCCGCACTAGCGGGGGCTTCCTACAATGAGCAGTTCTTC.

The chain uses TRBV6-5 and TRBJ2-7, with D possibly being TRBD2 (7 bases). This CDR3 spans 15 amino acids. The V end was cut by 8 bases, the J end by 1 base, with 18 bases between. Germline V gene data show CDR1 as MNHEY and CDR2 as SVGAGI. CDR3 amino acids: CASGNMGGPSYEQYF. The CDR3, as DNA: TGTGCCAGCGGTAATATGGGGGGGCCATCCTACGAGCAGTACTTC.

The CDR3 sequence: CASSFGTGQETQYF. The DNA of the CDR3 is TGTGCCAGCAGCTTTGGGACAGGACAAGAGACCCAGTACTTC. The chain employs TRBV7-9 and TRBJ2-5; 8 nucleotides match TRBD1. V lost 3 bases to trimming and J lost 2 bases; unmatched junction nucleotides: 2. CDR3 size: 14 residues. The germline gives CDR1 SEHNR, CDR2 FQNEAQ (reference sequence).

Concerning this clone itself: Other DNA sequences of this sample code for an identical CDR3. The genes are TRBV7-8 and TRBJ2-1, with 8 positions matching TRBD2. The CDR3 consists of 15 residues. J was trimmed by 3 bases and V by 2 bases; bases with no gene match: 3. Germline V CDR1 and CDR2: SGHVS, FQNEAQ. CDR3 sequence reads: CASSLLGGDYNEQFF. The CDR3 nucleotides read TGTGCCAGCAGCTTACTCGGGGGGGACTACAATGAGCAGTTCTTC.

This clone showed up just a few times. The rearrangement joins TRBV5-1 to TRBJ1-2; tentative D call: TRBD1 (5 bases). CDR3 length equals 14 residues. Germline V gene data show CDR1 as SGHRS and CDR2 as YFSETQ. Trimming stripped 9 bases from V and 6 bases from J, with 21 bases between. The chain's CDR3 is CATKLEEGTDGYTF. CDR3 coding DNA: TGCGCCACCAAGCTTGAGGAGGGGACGGATGGCTACACCTTC.

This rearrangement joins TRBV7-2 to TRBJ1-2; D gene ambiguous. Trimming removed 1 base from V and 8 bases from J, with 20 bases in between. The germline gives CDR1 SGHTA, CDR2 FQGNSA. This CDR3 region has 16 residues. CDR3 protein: CASSLVAGTGSRGYTF. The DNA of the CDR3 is TGTGCCAGCAGCTTAGTGGCAGGTACGGGGTCCCGCGGCTACACCTTC.

The CDR3 DNA reads as TGTGCCAGCACCGAAATGAGCGGGGAGACCGAGACCCAGTACTTC. Translation gives CASTEMSGETETQYF. This sequence joins TRBV9 and TRBJ2-5; 7 bases align to TRBD2. This CDR3 region has 15 residues. Germline V CDR1 and CDR2: SGDLS, YYNGEE. V lost 6 bases to trimming and J lost 5 bases; unmatched junction nucleotides: 13.

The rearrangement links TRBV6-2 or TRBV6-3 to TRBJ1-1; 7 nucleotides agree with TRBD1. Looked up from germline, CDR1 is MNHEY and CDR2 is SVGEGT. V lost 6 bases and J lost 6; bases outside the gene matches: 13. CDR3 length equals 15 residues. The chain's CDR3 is CASSHPGQLISEAFF. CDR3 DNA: TGTGCCAGCAGCCACCCGGGACAGCTAATTTCTGAAGCTTTCTTT.

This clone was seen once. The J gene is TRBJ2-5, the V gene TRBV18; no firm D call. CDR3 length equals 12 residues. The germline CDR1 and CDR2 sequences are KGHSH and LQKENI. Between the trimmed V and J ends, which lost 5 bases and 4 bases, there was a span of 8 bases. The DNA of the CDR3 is TGTGCCAGCTCATCGTCCGGAGAGACCCAGTACTTC. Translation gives CASSSSGETQYF.

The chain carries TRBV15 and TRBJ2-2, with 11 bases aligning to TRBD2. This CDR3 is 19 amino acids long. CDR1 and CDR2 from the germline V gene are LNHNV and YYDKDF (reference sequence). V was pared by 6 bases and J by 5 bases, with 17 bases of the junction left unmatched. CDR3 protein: CATRSLAGGGVGKTGELFF. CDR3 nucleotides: TGTGCCACCAGATCCCTAGCGGGGGGCGGGGTGGGCAAGACCGGGGAGCTGTTTTTT.

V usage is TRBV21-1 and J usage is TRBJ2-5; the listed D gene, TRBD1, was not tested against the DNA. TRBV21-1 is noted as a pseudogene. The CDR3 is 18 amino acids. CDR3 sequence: CASSKEGTGNIGIETQYF. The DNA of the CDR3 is TGTGCCAGCAGCAAAGAAGGGACAGGGAATATTGGAATAGAGACCCAGTACTTC.

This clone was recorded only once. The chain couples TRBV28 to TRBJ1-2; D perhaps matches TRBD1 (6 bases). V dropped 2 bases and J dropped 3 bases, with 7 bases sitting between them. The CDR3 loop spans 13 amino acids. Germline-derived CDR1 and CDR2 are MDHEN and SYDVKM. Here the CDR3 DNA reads TGTGCCAGCAGTTTAGGGACATACTATGGCTACACCTTC. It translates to CASSLGTYYGYTF.

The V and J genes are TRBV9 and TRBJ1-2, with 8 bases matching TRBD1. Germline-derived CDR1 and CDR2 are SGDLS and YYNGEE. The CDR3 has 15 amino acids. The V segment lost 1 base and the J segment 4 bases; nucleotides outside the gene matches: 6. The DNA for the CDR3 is TGTGCCAGCAGCGTACCCATTACAGGGGGCTATGGCTACACCTTC. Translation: CASSVPITGGYGYTF.

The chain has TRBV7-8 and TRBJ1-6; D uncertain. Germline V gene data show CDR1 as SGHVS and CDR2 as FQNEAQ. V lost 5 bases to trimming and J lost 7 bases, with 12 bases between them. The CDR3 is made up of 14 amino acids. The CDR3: CASSSRILNSPLHF. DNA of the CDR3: TGTGCCAGCAGCAGCAGGATTTTAAATTCACCCCTCCACTTT.

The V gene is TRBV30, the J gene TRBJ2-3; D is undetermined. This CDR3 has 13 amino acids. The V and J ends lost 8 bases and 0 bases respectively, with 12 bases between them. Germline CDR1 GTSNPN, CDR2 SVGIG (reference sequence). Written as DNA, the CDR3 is TGTGCCCGATCAGGCCCTAGCACAGATACGCAGTATTTT. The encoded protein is CARSGPSTDTQYF.

CDR3 sequence reads: CASSDVKGGPYEQYF. In nucleotides, the CDR3 is TGTGCCAGCAGTGATGTGAAGGGGGGGCCCTACGAGCAGTACTTC. The V gene is TRBV6-1, the J gene TRBJ2-7; tentatively, D is TRBD2 (7 bases). Per germline, CDR1 MNHNS and CDR2 SASEGT. The CDR3 is 15 amino acids. V lost 3 bases to trimming and J lost 2 bases, with 14 bases between them.

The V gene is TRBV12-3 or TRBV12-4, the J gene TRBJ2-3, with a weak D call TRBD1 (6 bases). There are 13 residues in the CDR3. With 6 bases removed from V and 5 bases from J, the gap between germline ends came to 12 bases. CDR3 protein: CASSVGQKDTQYF. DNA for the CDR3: TGTGCCAGCAGCGTCGGACAGAAAGATACGCAGTATTTT.

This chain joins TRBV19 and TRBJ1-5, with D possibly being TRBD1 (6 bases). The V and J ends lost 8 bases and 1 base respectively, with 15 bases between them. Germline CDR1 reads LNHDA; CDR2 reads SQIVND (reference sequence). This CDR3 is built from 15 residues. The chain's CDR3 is CASSRGDTSNQPQHF. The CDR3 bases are TGTGCCAGTTCCCGGGGGGACACCAGCAATCAGCCCCAGCATTTT.

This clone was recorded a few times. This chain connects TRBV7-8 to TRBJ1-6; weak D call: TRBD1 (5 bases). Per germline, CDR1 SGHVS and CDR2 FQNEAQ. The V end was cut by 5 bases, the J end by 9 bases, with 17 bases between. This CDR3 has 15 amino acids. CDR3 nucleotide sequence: TGTGCCAGCAGCCCCCCCGGACACGGAATTTCACCCCTCCACTTT. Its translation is CASSPPGHGISPLHF.

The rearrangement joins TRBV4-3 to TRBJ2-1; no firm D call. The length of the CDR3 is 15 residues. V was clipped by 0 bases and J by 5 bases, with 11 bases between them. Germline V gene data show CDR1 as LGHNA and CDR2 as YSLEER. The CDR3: CASSQDFWSDNEQFF. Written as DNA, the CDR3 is TGCGCCAGCAGCCAAGACTTTTGGTCGGACAATGAGCAGTTCTTC.